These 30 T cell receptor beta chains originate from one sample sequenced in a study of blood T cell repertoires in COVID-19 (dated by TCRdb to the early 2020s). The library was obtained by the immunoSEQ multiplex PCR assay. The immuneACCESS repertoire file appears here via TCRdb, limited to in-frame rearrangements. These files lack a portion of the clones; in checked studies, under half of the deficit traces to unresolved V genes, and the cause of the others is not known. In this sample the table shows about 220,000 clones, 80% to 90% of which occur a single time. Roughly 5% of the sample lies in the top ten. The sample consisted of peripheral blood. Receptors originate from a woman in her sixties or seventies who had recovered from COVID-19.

CDR3: CATSPNAEYGYTF. CDR3 bases: TGTGCCACCAGCCCTAATGCGGAGTATGGCTACACCTTC. The J gene is TRBJ1-2, the V gene TRBV15, with D uncertain. Germline V gene lookup returns CDR1 LNHNV and CDR2 YYDKDF (reference sequence). The CDR3 spans 13 residues. V was shortened by 5 bases and J by 5 bases, with 12 bases between the two germline ends.

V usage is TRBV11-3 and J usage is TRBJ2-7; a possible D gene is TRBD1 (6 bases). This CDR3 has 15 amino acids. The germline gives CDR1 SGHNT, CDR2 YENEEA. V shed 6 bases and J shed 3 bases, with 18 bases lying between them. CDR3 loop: CASRHRAWTNYEQYF. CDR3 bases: TGTGCCAGCAGGCACAGGGCCTGGACAAACTACGAGCAGTACTTC.

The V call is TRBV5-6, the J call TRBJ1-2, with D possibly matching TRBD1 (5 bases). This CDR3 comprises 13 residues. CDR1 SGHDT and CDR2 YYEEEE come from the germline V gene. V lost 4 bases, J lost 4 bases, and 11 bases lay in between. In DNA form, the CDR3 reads TGTGCCAGCAGCCTCCAGGGAAGCTATGGCTACACCTTC. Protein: CASSLQGSYGYTF.

CDR3 region: CASSPESGGQYTF. CDR3 DNA: TGTGCCAGCTCACCTGAATCAGGGGGCCAGTACACCTTC. The chain recombines TRBV18 with TRBJ1-2, with 8 bases fitting TRBD1. The CDR3 is 13 amino acids. V shed 3 bases and J 11 bases; nucleotides not matched to a gene: 8. Germline assignment: CDR1 KGHSH and CDR2 LQKENI. The full variable domain, with the rest looked up from reference TRBV18 and TRBJ1-2, is NAGVMQNPRHLVRRRGQEARLRCSPMKGHSHVYWYRQLPEEGLKFMVYLQKENIIDESGMPKERFSAEFPKEGPSILRIQQVVRGDSAAYFCASSPESGGQYTFGSGTRLTVV.

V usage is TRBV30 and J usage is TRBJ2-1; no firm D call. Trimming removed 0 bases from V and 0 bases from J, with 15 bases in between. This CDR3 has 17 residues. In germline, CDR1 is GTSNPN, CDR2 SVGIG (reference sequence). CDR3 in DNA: TGTGCCTGGAGTGTACGTGGCGGCCTCAGCTCCTACAATGAGCAGTTCTTC. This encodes CAWSVRGGLSSYNEQFF. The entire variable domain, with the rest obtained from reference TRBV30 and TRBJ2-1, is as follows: SQTIHQWPATLVQPVGSPLSLECTVEGTSNPNLYWYRQAAGRGLQLLFYSVGIGQISSEVPQNLSASRPQDRQFILSSKKLLLSDSGFYLCAWSVRGGLSSYNEQFFGPGTRLTVL.

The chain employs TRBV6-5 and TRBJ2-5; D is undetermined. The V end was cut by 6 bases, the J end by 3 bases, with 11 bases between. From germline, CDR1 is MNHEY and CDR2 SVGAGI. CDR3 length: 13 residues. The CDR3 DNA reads TGTGCCAGCAGCCTTCGTCGGGAAGAGACCCAGTACTTC. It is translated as CASSLRREETQYF.

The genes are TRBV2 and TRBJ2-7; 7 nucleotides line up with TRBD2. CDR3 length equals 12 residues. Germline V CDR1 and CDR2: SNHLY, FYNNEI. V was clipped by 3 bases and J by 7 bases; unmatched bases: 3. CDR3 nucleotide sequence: TGTGCCAGCAGTGACCGGGGAGGGGAGCAGTACTTC. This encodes CASSDRGGEQYF.

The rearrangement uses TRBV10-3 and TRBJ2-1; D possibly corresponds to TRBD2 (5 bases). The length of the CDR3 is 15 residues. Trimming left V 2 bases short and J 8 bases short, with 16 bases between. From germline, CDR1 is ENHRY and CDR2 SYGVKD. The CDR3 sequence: CAISERPQERHEQFF. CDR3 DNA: TGTGCCATCAGTGAGCGCCCTCAGGAGCGGCATGAGCAGTTCTTC.

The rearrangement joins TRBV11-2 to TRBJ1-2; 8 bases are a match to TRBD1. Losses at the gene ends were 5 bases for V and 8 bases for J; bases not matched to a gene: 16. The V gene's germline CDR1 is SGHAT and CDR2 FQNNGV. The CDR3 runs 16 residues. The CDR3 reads CASSPSAGQASKGYTF. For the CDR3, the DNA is TGTGCCAGCAGCCCCTCCGCGGGACAGGCCTCTAAAGGCTACACCTTC. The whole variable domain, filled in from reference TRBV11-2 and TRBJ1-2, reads EAGVAQSPRYKIIEKRQSVAFWCNPISGHATLYWYQQILGQGPKLLIQFQNNGVVDDSQLPKDRFSAERLKGVDSTLKIQPAKLEDSAVYLCASSPSAGQASKGYTFGSGTRLTVV.

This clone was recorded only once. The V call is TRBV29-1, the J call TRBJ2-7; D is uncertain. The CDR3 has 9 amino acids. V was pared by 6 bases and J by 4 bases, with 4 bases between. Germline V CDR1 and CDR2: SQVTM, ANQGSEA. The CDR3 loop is CSVRYEQYF. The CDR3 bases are TGCAGCGTCAGGTACGAGCAGTACTTC.

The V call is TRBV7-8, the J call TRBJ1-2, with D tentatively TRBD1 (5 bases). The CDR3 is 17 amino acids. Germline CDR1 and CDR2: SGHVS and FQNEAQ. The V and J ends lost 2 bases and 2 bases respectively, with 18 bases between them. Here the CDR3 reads CASSLQRSKAGNYGYTF. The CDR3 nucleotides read TGTGCCAGCAGCTTACAAAGATCGAAGGCAGGGAACTATGGCTACACCTTC.

The CDR3 region has the DNA TGTGCCAGCAGCCACGTCTACAATGAGCAGTTCTTC. Protein: CASSHVYNEQFF. The chain links TRBV3-1 (or the pseudogene TRBV3-2) to TRBJ2-1, with D unclear. Per the germline V gene, CDR1 is LGHDT and CDR2 is YNNKEL (reference sequence). This CDR3 spans 12 amino acids. Trimming shortened V by 3 bases and J by 3 bases, and 3 bases separated the two germline ends.

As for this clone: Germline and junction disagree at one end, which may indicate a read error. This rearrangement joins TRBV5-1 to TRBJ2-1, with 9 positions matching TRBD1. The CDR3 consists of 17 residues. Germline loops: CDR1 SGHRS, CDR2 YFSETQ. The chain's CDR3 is CASRLDPTGGSYNEQFF. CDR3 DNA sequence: TGCGCCAGCAGATTGGACCCGACAGGGGGCTCCTACAATGAGCAGTTCTTC.

The CDR3 region is CASSPGQGFGYTF. CDR3 bases: TGTGCCAGCAGCCCGGGACAGGGCTTTGGCTACACCTTC. The chain carries TRBV5-4 and TRBJ1-2; TRBD1 agrees at 9 bases. With V trimmed by 4 bases and J by 7 bases, 5 bases remained unmatched. The CDR3 sequence is 13 residues long. Per germline, CDR1 SGHNT and CDR2 YYREEE (reference sequence).

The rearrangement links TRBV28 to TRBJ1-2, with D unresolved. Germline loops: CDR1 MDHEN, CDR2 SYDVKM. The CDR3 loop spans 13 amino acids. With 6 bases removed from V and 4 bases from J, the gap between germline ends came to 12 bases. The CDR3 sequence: CASRSSGFYGYTF. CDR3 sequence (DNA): TGTGCCAGCAGGTCATCGGGGTTCTATGGCTACACCTTC.

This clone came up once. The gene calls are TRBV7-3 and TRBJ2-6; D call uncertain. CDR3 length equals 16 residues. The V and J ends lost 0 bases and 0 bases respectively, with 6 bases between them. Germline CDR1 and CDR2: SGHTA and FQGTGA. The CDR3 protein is CASSLTSYSGANVLTF. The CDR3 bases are TGTGCCAGCAGCTTAACGTCCTACTCTGGGGCCAACGTCCTGACTTTC.

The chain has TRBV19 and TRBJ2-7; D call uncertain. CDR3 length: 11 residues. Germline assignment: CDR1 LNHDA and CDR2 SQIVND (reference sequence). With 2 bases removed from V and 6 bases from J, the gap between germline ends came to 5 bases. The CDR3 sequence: CASSILGEQYF. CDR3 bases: TGTGCCAGTAGTATACTAGGCGAGCAGTACTTC.

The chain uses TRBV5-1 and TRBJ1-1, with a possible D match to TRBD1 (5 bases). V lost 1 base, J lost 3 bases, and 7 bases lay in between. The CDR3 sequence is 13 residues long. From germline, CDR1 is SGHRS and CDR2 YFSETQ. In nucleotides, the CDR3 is TGCGCCAGCAGCTTGTGGGGGGACACTGAAGCTTTCTTT. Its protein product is CASSLWGDTEAFF.

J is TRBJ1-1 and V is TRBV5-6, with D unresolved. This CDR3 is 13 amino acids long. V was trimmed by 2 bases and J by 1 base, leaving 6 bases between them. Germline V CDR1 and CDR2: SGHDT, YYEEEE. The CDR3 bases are TGTGCCAGCAGCTTCGAGGGGAACACTGAAGCTTTCTTT. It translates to CASSFEGNTEAFF.

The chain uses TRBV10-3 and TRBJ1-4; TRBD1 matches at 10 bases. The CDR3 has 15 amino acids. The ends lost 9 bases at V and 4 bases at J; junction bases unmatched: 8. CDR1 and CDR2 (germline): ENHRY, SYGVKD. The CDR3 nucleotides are TGTGCCATTGCAGGAGGACAGGGGGTTAATGAAAAACTGTTTTTT. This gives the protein CAIAGGQGVNEKLFF.

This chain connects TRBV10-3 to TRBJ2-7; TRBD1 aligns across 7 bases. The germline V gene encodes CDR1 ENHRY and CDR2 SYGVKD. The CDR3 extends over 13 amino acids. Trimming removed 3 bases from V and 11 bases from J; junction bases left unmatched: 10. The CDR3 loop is CAISENRQGYEYF. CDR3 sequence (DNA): TGTGCCATCAGTGAAAACCGACAGGGTTACGAGTACTTC.

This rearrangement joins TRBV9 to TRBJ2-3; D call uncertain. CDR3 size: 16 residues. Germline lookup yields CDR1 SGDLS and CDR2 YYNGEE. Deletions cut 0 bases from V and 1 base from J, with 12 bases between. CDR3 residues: CASSVVAGYGTDTQYF. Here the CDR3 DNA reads TGTGCCAGCAGCGTAGTAGCTGGGTACGGCACAGATACGCAGTATTTT. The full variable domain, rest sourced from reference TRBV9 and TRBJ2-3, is DSGVTQTPKHLITATGQRVTLRCSPRSGDLSVYWYQQSLDQGLQFLIQYYNGEERAKGNILERFSAQQFPDLHSELNLSSLELGDSALYFCASSVVAGYGTDTQYFGPGTRLTVL.

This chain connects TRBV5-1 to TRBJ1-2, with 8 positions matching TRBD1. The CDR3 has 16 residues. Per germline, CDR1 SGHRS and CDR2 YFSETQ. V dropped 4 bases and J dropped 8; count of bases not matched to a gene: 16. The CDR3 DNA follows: TGCGCCAGCAGCACTGGACAGGGCCAGCCCATGTCAGGCTACACCTTC. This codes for CASSTGQGQPMSGYTF.

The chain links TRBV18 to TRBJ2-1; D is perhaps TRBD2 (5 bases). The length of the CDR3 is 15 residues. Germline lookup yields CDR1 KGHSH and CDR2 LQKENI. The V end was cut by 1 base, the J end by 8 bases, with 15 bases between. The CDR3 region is CASSPRFKSGDEQFF. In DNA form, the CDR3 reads TGTGCCAGCTCACCACGTTTCAAGAGCGGAGATGAGCAGTTCTTC.

CDR3 amino acids: CASSSWGGGADTQYF. The CDR3 DNA reads as TGTGCCAGCAGCTCCTGGGGCGGGGGGGCCGATACGCAGTATTTT. V gene TRBV5-5 combines with J gene TRBJ2-3; 9 bases map to TRBD2. Germline assignment: CDR1 SGHKS and CDR2 YYEKEE (reference sequence). The CDR3 is 15 residues long. V dropped 3 bases and J dropped 6; count of bases not matched to a gene: 8.

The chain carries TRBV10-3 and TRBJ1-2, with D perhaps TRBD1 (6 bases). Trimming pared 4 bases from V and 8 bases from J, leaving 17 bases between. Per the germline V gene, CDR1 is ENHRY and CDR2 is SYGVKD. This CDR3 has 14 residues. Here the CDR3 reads CAISGRGEIQGYTF. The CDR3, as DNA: TGTGCCATCAGTGGCAGGGGTGAGATTCAGGGCTACACCTTC.

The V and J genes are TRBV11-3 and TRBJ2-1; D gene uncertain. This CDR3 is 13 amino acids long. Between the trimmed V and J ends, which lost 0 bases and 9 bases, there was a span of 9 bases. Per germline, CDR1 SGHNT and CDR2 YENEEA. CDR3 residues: CASSLDPVGEQFF. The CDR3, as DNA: TGTGCCAGCAGCTTAGATCCGGTTGGTGAGCAGTTCTTC. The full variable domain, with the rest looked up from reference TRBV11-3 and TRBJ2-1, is EAGVVQSPRYKIIEKKQPVAFWCNPISGHNTLYWYLQNLGQGPELLIRYENEEAVDDSQLPKDRFSAERLKGVDSTLKIQPAELGDSAVYLCASSLDPVGEQFFGPGTRLTVL.

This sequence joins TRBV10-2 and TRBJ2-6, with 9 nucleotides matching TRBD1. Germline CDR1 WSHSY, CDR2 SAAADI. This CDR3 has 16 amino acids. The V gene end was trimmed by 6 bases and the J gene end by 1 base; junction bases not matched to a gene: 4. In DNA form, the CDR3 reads TGCGCCAGCAGGCCCGGGACAGGGTCTGGGGCCAACGTCCTGACTTTC. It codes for CASRPGTGSGANVLTF.

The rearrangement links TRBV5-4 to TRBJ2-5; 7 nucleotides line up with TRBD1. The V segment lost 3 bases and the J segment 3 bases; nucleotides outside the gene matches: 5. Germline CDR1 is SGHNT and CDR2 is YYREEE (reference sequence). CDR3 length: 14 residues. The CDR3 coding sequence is TGTGCCAGCAGCTACCGACAGGGTGAAGAGACCCAGTACTTC. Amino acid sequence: CASSYRQGEETQYF. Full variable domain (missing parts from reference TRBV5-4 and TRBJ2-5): ETGVTQSPTHLIKTRGQQVTLRCSSQSGHNTVSWYQQALGQGPQFIFQYYREEENGRGNFPPRFSGLQFPNYSSELNVNALELDDSALYLCASSYRQGEETQYFGPGTRLLVL.

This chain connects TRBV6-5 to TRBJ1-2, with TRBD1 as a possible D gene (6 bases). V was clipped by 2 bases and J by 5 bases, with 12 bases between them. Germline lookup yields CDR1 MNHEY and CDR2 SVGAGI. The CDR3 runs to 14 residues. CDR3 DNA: TGTGCCAGCAGTTACCACGGACAGCGATATGGCTACACCTTC. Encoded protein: CASSYHGQRYGYTF.